The source of this T cell receptor (beta chain) is a study of monozygotic twins with inflammatory bowel disease. Worth noting for this clonotype: The antigen is undetermined.

UMIs bearing a 6-nucleotide sample barcode were added through template switching. Reprocessing the 5' RACE reads, TCRdb reports a single entry for every CDR3 protein and omits DNA. Its table records nearly 450,000 distinct CDR3 sequences. This CDR3 has 18 residues. Germline V gene lookup returns CDR1 LNHDA and CDR2 SQIVND (reference sequence). Points from the study as a whole: Lower TCRbeta diversity (inverse Simpson) was seen in IBD patients than in healthy co-twins.

This TCR was sampled from a human donor with ulcerative colitis or Crohn's disease, or a healthy co-twin of an affected twin (not recorded which). What was sequenced was blood. This chain links TRBV19 with TRBJ2-1; TCRdb reports TRBD2, a call that lacks DNA to check it against. The CDR3 here is CASSIAGLGTSGYNEQFF.